One TCR beta chain is described in this entry. Its cognate antigen is unknown. Trimming pared 1 base from V and 1 base from J, leaving 17 bases between. Germline V CDR1 and CDR2: LGHDT, YNNKEL (reference sequence). The CDR3 contains 17 residues. This entry is derived from a study of CD8 T cells in Susac syndrome. The RNA, about 0.5 to 1 ug, was put through reverse transcription using random hexamers. Coverage of TCR beta CDR3 amplification by immunoSEQ multiplex PCR extended to 54 Vbeta and 13 Jbeta. TCRdb processed the immunoSEQ multiplex PCR reads anew with MiXCR; each CDR3 protein has one entry. The data show hundreds of thousands of distinct CDR3 sequences, 95% seen once. Findings of the study overall: The study acknowledged a relatively small number of individuals in its TCR sequencing and HLA analysis.

The sequence came from a human donor with multiple sclerosis. This chain connects TRBV3-1 to TRBJ2-7, with D perhaps matching TRBD2 (7 bases). Sample: CD4+ T cells from PBMCs. The CDR3 nucleotides read TGTGCCAGCAGCCAAGGACCGGGCGGGGGCCCTTCCTACGAGCAGTACTTC. Protein product: CASSQGPGGGPSYEQYF.